Shown below are 23 T cell receptor beta chains from a single sample sequenced in a study of blood T cell repertoires in COVID-19. Here immunoSEQ multiplex PCR was the method, and the copy in TCRdb shows in-frame clones only, minus some. The data contain roughly 220,000 clones, around 81% of them seen just once; the ten biggest clones take up 5.5% to 7%. Sequenced sample: peripheral blood. These TCRs come from a woman in her 70s with acute or convalescent COVID-19.

The chain is built from TRBV5-1 and TRBJ1-4; TRBD1 matches 7 bases. The length of the CDR3 is 15 residues. V was pared by 4 bases and J by 0 bases, with 3 bases of the junction left unmatched. Germline CDR1 is SGHRS and CDR2 is YFSETQ. CDR3 sequence (DNA): TGCGCCAGCAGCGCCACAGGGGCAACTAATGAAAAACTGTTTTTT. This encodes CASSATGATNEKLFF.

This clone was recorded once. The chain employs TRBV5-8 and TRBJ2-5, with a tentative D call TRBD2 (6 bases). The V end was cut by 2 bases, the J end by 9 bases, with 14 bases between. The germline V gene encodes CDR1 SGHTS and CDR2 YDEGEE. This CDR3 spans 13 amino acids. The DNA for the CDR3 is TGTGCCAGCAGCTTAGGGGAGGTTCGGGCCCAGTACTTC. As protein: CASSLGEVRAQYF.

V usage is TRBV5-4 and J usage is TRBJ2-1; a possible D gene is TRBD2 (5 bases). V was clipped by 3 bases and J by 1 base, with 11 bases between them. Looked up from germline, CDR1 is SGHNT and CDR2 is YYREEE (reference sequence). The CDR3 totals 15 residues. CDR3 DNA: TGTGCCAGCAGCTCCGGTGGGAGTTCCTACAATGAGCAGTTCTTC. Translation gives CASSSGGSSYNEQFF.

This clone was detected a few times. The chain employs TRBV1 and TRBJ1-2. TRBV1 has pseudogene status. The CDR3 length is 14 residues. CDR3 coding DNA: TGCACCAGCAGCCAAGGCGGGGCGGTTTATGGCTACACCTTC. This sequence encodes CTSSQGGAVYGYTF.

The V gene is TRBV25-1, the J gene TRBJ1-6; D call uncertain. Deletions cut 5 bases from V and 6 bases from J, with 11 bases between. Looked up from germline, CDR1 is MGHDK and CDR2 is SYGVNS. CDR3 length: 14 residues. The CDR3 here is CASSWSEGNSPLHF. For the CDR3, the DNA is TGTGCCAGCAGTTGGTCGGAGGGTAATTCACCCCTCCACTTT.

The chain is built from TRBV19 and TRBJ2-1; 10 bases are shared with TRBD2. The CDR3 runs to 15 residues. V shed 6 bases, J shed 6 bases, and the junction held 8 bases outside the gene matches. CDR1 is LNHDA and CDR2 is SQIVND in the germline V gene (reference sequence). As DNA, the CDR3 is TGTGCCAGTAGCCGGCTAGCGGGAGTTAGCAATGAGCAGTTCTTC. It yields the protein CASSRLAGVSNEQFF.

The V and J genes are TRBV21-1 and TRBJ2-1; TRBD1 is the table's D call and was not checked against the DNA. TRBV21-1 is marked as a pseudogene. The CDR3 runs to 17 residues. The CDR3 protein is CASSKMSGRGRYNEQFF. CDR3 in DNA: TGTGCCAGCAGCAAAATGTCCGGCAGGGGGCGCTACAATGAGCAGTTCTTC.

The chain combines TRBV28 with TRBJ2-1; 10 bases are a match to TRBD1. This CDR3 is built from 14 residues. V dropped 2 bases and J dropped 6; count of bases not matched to a gene: 1. The V gene's germline CDR1 is MDHEN and CDR2 SYDVKM. Written as DNA, the CDR3 is TGTGCCAGCAGTTTAAGGACAGGGGGCAATGAGCAGTTCTTC. Translated, it gives CASSLRTGGNEQFF.

This clone was recorded a few times. This chain connects TRBV14 to TRBJ1-3; 8 positions match TRBD1. CDR1 and CDR2 (germline): SGHDN, FVKESK. This CDR3 contains 16 residues. Trimming cost V 1 base and J 3 bases; bases outside gene matches: 5. CDR3 sequence (DNA): TGTGCCAGCAGCCAAGGGGACAGGCTAGGTGGAAACACCATATATTTT. Translation: CASSQGDRLGGNTIYF. The full variable domain, completed using reference TRBV14 and TRBJ1-3, is EAGVTQFPSHSVIEKGQTVTLRCDPISGHDNLYWYRRVMGKEIKFLLHFVKESKQDESGMPNNRFLAERTGGTYSTLKVQPAELEDSGVYFCASSQGDRLGGNTIYFGEGSWLTVV.

This chain joins TRBV15 and TRBJ2-7; no clear D. This CDR3 is built from 13 residues. Trimming shortened V by 4 bases and J by 7 bases, and 14 bases separated the two germline ends. The germline gives CDR1 LNHNV, CDR2 YYDKDF (reference sequence). CDR3 sequence (DNA): TGTGCCACCAGCAACGGTTTTCCTCGTGAGCAGTACTTC. It specifies CATSNGFPREQYF.

DNA for the CDR3: TGTGCCAGCAGCCGGACTAGCGGGAAAGAGACCCAGTACTTC. It yields the protein CASSRTSGKETQYF. The rearrangement uses TRBV28 and TRBJ2-5, with 12 positions matching TRBD2. CDR3 size: 14 residues. J lost 3 bases, V lost 6 bases, and 2 bases had no gene match. Germline-derived CDR1 and CDR2 are MDHEN and SYDVKM.

V is TRBV5-1 and J is TRBJ2-1; possibly TRBD1 for D (5 bases). CDR1 and CDR2 (germline): SGHRS, YFSETQ. This CDR3 comprises 15 residues. The V gene lost 0 bases and the J gene lost 5 bases, with 12 bases spanning the gap. CDR3 DNA: TGCGCCAGCAGCTTGGGGTCAGGGTCTAACAATGAGCAGTTCTTC. This gives the protein CASSLGSGSNNEQFF. Full variable domain (outside the CDR3, taken from reference TRBV5-1 and TRBJ2-1): KAGVTQTPRYLIKTRGQQVTLSCSPISGHRSVSWYQQTPGQGLQFLFEYFSETQRNKGNFPGRFSGRQFSNSRSEMNVSTLELGDSALYLCASSLGSGSNNEQFFGPGTRLTVL.

V gene TRBV9 combines with J gene TRBJ2-7; 7 nucleotides align to TRBD2. The germline CDR1 and CDR2 sequences are SGDLS and YYNGEE. Trimming removed 3 bases from V and 4 bases from J; junction bases left unmatched: 7. This CDR3 has 14 residues. CDR3 DNA sequence: TGTGCCAGCAGCGCAGCGGGACCGGGATACGAGCAGTACTTC. It yields the protein CASSAAGPGYEQYF.

This chain joins TRBV30 and TRBJ2-3; the match to TRBD1 covers 9 bases. Trimming took 4 bases from V and 2 from J; bases not matched to a gene: 16. Germline V CDR1 and CDR2: GTSNPN, SVGIG (reference sequence). CDR3 length: 18 amino acids. CDR3 bases: TGTGCCTGGACCCCCTCAGGATGGACAGGGGATCCCACAGATACGCAGTATTTT. As protein: CAWTPSGWTGDPTDTQYF.

V gene TRBV30 combines with J gene TRBJ2-1; a weak D match, TRBD1 (7 bases). There are 13 residues in the CDR3. Germline V gives CDR1 GTSNPN, CDR2 SVGIG (reference sequence). The V end was cut by 4 bases, the J end by 8 bases, with 15 bases between. CDR3 in DNA: TGTGCCTGGAATCCGGGCAGGGGGGATGAGCAGTTCTTC. This encodes CAWNPGRGDEQFF.

V usage is TRBV19 and J usage is TRBJ2-5, with a tentative D call TRBD2 (6 bases). The CDR3 is 14 residues long. Trimming pared 3 bases from V and 4 bases from J, leaving 12 bases between. Germline V gives CDR1 LNHDA, CDR2 SQIVND (reference sequence). The CDR3 loop reads CASSIGTQGETQYF. The CDR3 nucleotides are TGTGCCAGTAGTATCGGGACTCAGGGAGAGACCCAGTACTTC. The full variable domain, its missing parts supplied by reference TRBV19 and TRBJ2-5, is DGGITQSPKYLFRKEGQNVTLSCEQNLNHDAMYWYRQDPGQGLRLIYYSQIVNDFQKGDIAEGYSVSREKKESFPLTVTSAQKNPTAFYLCASSIGTQGETQYFGPGTRLLVL.

The chain links TRBV12-3 or TRBV12-4 to TRBJ2-7; D possibly corresponds to TRBD2 (5 bases). The CDR3 runs 13 residues. Between the trimmed V and J ends, which lost 9 bases and 1 base, there was a span of 13 bases. In nucleotides, the CDR3 is TGTGCCAGTCAGGACGGAGGATCCTACGAGCAGTACTTC. Translating it yields CASQDGGSYEQYF.

The chain has TRBV12-5 and TRBJ2-3; D unclear. V was trimmed by 7 bases and J by 2 bases, leaving 28 bases between them. Per germline, CDR1 LGHNT and CDR2 FRNRAP. CDR3 length equals 19 residues. The CDR3, as DNA: TGTGCTAGTGCCCCTCGTAGCCGAGAAGTTGATATGTCCACAGATACGCAGTATTTT. It translates to CASAPRSREVDMSTDTQYF.

The CDR3: CASSTTLAGTGELFF. CDR3 DNA: TGTGCCAGCAGCACAACACTAGCGGGAACCGGGGAGCTGTTTTTT. This sequence joins TRBV11-2 and TRBJ2-2; 10 bases are shared with TRBD2. V shed 5 bases, J shed 5 bases, and the junction held 5 bases outside the gene matches. In germline, CDR1 is SGHAT, CDR2 FQNNGV. The CDR3 has 15 amino acids. Full variable domain (remainder filled in from reference TRBV11-2 and TRBJ2-2): EAGVAQSPRYKIIEKRQSVAFWCNPISGHATLYWYQQILGQGPKLLIQFQNNGVVDDSQLPKDRFSAERLKGVDSTLKIQPAKLEDSAVYLCASSTTLAGTGELFFGEGSRLTVL.

The genes are TRBV3-1 (or the pseudogene TRBV3-2) and TRBJ2-5; D is perhaps TRBD1 (6 bases). CDR1 is LGHDT, CDR2 YNNKEL, per germline (reference sequence). The CDR3 length is 15 residues. V gave up 4 bases and J gave up 0 bases, with 12 bases separating them. CDR3 sequence: CASSPGQPYQETQYF. CDR3 nucleotides: TGTGCCAGCAGCCCTGGACAGCCGTACCAAGAGACCCAGTACTTC.

This chain connects TRBV29-1 to TRBJ1-5; D is ambiguous. The ends were cut back, 5 bases at V and 2 bases at J, with 10 bases in the middle. The CDR3 covers 13 residues. CDR1 and CDR2 (germline): SQVTM, ANQGSEA. The CDR3 DNA is TGCAGCGTTCGGGTTCCGGGCAATCAGCCCCAGCATTTT. As protein: CSVRVPGNQPQHF. The complete variable domain, with remaining parts taken from reference TRBV29-1 and TRBJ1-5, reads SAVISQKPSRDICQRGTSLTIQCQVDSQVTMMFWYRQQPGQSLTLIATANQGSEATYESGFVIDKFPISRPNLTFSTLTVSNMSPEDSSIYLCSVRVPGNQPQHFGDGTRLSIL.

The chain is built from TRBV28 and TRBJ2-1, with a weak D call TRBD2 (5 bases). Germline V lookup: CDR1 MDHEN, CDR2 SYDVKM. This CDR3 is built from 15 residues. Trimming took off 7 bases at V and 5 bases at J, with 18 bases between the two ends. The CDR3 loop is CASTYRGTTNNEQFF. The CDR3 DNA follows: TGTGCCAGCACCTATCGGGGAACCACCAACAATGAGCAGTTCTTC.

The chain has TRBV7-8 and TRBJ2-7; TRBD1 matches at 7 bases. The CDR3 loop spans 14 amino acids. After removal of 5 bases from V and 3 bases from J, the junction contained 7 bases not matched to a gene. Germline V lookup: CDR1 SGHVS, CDR2 FQNEAQ. The CDR3 sequence: CASSPPGGYYEQYF. DNA for the CDR3: TGTGCCAGCAGCCCTCCAGGGGGTTACTACGAGCAGTACTTC.